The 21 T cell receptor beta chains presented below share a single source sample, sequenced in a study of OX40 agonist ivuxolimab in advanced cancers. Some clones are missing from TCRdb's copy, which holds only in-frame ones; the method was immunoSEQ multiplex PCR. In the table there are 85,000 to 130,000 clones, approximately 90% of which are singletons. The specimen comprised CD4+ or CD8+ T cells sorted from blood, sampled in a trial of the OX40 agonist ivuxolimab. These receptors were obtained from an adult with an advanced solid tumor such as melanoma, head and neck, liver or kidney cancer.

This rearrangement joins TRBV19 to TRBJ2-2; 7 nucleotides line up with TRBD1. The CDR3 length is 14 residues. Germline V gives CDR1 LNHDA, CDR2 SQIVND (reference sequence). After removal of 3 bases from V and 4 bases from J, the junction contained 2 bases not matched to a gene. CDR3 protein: CASSMGQTTGELFF. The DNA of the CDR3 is TGTGCCAGTAGTATGGGACAGACCACCGGGGAGCTGTTTTTT.

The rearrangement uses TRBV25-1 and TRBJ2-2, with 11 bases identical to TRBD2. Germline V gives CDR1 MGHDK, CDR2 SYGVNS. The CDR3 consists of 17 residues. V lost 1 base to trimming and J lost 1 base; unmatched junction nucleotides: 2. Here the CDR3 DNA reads TGTGCCAGCAGTGAATCTGGACTAGCGGGGAACACCGGGGAGCTGTTTTTT. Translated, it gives CASSESGLAGNTGELFF.

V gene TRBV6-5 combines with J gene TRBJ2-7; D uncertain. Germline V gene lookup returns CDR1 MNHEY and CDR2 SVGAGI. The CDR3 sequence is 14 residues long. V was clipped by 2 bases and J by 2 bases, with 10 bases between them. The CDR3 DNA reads TGTGCCAGCAGTTACGAGGTTCCCACCTACGAGCAGTACTTC. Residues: CASSYEVPTYEQYF.

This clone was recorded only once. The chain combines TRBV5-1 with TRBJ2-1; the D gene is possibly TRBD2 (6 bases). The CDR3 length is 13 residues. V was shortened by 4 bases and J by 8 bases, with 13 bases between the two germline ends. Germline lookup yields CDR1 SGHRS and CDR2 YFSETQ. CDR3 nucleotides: TGCGCCAGCAGCAGGTCCGGGAGCGATGAGCAGTTCTTC. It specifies CASSRSGSDEQFF.

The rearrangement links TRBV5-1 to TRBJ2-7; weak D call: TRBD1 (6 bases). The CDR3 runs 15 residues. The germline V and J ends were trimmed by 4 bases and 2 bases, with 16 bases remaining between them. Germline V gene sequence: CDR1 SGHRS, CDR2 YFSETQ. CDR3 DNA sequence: TGCGCCAGCAGCCAAACAGGGAGAAGTCCCTACGAGCAGTACTTC. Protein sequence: CASSQTGRSPYEQYF.

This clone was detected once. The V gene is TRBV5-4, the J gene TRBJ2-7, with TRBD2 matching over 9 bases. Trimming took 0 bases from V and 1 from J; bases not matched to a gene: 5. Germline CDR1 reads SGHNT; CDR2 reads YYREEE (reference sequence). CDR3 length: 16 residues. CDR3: CASSLAGAGGSYEQYF. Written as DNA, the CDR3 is TGTGCCAGCAGCTTGGCGGGTGCGGGAGGGTCCTACGAGCAGTACTTC.

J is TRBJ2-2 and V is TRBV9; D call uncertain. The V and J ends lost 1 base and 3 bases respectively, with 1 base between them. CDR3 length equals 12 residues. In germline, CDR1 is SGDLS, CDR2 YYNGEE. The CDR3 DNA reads TGTGCCAGCAGCGTATACACCGGGGAGCTGTTTTTT. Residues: CASSVYTGELFF.

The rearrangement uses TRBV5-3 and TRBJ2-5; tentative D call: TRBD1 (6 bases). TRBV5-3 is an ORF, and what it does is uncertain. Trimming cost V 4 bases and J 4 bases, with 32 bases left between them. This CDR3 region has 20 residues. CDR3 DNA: TGTGCCAGAAGCCATAGGGACACAAGAAATTATGTTCCCTTTGGAGAGACCCAGTACTTC. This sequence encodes CARSHRDTRNYVPFGETQYF.

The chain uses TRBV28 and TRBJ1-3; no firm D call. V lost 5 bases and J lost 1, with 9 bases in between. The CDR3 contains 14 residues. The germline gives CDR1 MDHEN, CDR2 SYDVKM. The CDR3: CASSPTLSGNTIYF. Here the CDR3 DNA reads TGTGCCAGCAGTCCTACATTGTCTGGAAACACCATATATTTT.

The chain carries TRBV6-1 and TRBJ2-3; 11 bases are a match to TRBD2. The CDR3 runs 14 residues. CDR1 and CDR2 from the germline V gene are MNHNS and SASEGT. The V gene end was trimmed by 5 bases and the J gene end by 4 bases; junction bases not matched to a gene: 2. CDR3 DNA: TGTGCCAGCAGTACTAGCGGGAGAGCAGATACGCAGTATTTT. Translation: CASSTSGRADTQYF.

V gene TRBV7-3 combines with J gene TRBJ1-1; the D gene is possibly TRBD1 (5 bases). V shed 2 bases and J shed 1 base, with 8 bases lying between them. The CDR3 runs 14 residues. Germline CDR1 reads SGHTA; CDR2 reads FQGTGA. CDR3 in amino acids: CASSLDGGNTEAFF. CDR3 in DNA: TGTGCCAGCAGCTTAGACGGGGGGAACACTGAAGCTTTCTTT.

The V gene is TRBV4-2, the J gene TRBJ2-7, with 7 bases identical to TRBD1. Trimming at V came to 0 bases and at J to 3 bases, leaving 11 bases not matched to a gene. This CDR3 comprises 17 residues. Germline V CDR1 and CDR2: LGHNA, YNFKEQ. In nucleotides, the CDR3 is TGTGCCAGCAGCCAAGAGCCGAGGGGGCTTAGGGGCTACGAGCAGTACTTC. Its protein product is CASSQEPRGLRGYEQYF.

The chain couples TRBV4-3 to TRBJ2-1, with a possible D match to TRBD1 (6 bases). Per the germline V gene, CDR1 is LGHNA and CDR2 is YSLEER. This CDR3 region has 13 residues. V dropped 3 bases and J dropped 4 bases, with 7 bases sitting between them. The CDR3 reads CASSQTGYNEQFF. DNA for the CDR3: TGCGCCAGCAGCCAGACAGGTTACAATGAGCAGTTCTTC.

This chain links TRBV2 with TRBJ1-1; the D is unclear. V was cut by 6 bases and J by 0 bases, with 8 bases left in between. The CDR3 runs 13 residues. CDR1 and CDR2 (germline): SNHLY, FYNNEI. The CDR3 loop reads CASRGSLNTEAFF. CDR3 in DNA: TGTGCCAGCAGGGGGTCGTTGAACACTGAAGCTTTCTTT. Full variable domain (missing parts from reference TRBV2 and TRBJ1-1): EPEVTQTPSHQVTQMGQEVILRCVPISNHLYFYWYRQILGQKVEFLVSFYNNEISEKSEIFDDQFSVERPDGSNFTLKIRSTKLEDSAMYFCASRGSLNTEAFFGQGTRLTVV.

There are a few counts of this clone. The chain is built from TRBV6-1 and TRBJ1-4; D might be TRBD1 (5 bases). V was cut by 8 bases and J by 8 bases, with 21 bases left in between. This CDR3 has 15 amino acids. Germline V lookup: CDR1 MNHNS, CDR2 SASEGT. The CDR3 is CASALAARVGEKLFF. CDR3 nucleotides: TGTGCCAGCGCTCTGGCCGCCAGGGTCGGCGAAAAACTGTTTTTT.

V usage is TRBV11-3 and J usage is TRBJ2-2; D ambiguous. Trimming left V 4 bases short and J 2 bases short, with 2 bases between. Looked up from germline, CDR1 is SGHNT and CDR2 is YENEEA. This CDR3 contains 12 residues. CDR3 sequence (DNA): TGTGCCAGCAGCTCTAACACCGGGGAGCTGTTTTTT. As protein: CASSSNTGELFF. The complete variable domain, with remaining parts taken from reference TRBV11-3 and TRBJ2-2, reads EAGVVQSPRYKIIEKKQPVAFWCNPISGHNTLYWYLQNLGQGPELLIRYENEEAVDDSQLPKDRFSAERLKGVDSTLKIQPAELGDSAVYLCASSSNTGELFFGEGSRLTVL.

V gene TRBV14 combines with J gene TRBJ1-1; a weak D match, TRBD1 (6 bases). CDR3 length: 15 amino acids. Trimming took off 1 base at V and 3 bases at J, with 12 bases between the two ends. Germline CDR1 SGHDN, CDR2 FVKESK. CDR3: CASSQGQGRYTEAFF. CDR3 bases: TGTGCCAGCAGCCAAGGGCAGGGGCGCTACACTGAAGCTTTCTTT.

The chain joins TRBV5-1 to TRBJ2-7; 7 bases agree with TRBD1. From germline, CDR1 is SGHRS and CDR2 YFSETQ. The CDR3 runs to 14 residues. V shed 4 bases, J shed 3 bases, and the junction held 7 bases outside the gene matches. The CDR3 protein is CASSEDRSGYEQYF. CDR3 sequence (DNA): TGCGCCAGCAGCGAGGACAGGTCGGGCTACGAGCAGTACTTC.

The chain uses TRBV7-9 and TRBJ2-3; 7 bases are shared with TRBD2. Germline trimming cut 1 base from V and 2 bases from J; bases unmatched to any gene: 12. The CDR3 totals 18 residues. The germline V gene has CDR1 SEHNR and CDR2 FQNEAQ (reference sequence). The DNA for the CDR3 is TGTGCCAGCAGCTTAGGGGCTAGCGGAGAGGTTTACACAGATACGCAGTATTTT. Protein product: CASSLGASGEVYTDTQYF. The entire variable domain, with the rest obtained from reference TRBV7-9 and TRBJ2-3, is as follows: DTGVSQNPRHKITKRGQNVTFRCDPISEHNRLYWYRQTLGQGPEFLTYFQNEAQLEKSRLLSDRFSAERPKGSFSTLEIQRTEQGDSAMYLCASSLGASGEVYTDTQYFGPGTRLTVL.

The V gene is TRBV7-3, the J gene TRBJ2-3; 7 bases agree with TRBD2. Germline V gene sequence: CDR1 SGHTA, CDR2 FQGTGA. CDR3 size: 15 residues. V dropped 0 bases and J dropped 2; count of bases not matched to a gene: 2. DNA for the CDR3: TGTGCCAGCAGCTTAACAGCGGGACCCACAGATACGCAGTATTTT. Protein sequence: CASSLTAGPTDTQYF.

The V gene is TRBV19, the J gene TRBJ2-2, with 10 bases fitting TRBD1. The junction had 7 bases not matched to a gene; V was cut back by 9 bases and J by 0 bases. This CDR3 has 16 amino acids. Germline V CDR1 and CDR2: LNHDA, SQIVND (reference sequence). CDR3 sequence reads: CASRDRGVPNTGELFF. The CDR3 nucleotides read TGTGCCAGCCGGGACAGGGGAGTACCGAACACCGGGGAGCTGTTTTTT.